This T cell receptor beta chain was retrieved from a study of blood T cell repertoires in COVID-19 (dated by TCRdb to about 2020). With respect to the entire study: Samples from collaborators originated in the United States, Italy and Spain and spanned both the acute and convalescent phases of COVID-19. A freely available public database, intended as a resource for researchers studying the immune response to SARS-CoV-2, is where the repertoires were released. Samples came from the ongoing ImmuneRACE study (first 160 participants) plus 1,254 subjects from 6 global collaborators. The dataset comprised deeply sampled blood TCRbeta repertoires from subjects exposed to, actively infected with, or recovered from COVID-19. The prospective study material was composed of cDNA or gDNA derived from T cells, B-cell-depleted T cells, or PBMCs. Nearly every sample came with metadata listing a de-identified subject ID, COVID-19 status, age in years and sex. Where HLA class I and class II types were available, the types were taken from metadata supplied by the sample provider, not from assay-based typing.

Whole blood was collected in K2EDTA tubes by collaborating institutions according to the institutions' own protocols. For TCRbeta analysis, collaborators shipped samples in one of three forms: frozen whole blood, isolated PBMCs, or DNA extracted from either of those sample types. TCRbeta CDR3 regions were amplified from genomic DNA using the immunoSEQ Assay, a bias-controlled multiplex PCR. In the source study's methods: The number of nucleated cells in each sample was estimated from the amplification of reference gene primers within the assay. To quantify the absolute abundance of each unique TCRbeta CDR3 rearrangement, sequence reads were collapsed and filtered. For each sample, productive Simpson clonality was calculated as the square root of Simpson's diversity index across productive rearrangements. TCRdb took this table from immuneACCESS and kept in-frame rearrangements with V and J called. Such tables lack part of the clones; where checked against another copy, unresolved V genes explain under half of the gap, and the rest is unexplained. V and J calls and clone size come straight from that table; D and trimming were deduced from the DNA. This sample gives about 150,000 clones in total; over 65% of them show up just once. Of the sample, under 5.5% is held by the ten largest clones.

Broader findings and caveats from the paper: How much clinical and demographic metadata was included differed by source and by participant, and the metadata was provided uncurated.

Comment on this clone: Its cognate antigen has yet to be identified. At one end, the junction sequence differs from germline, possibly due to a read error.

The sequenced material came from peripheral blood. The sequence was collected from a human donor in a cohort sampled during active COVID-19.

At the DNA level, the sequence is TGTGCTAGCAGCTTAGAGGGACAGGGGTTCTCTGGAAACACCATATATTTT. This yields the protein CASSLEGQGFSGNTIYF. The chain employs TRBV7-7 and TRBJ1-3, and 10 junction bases match TRBD1. From cysteine to phenylalanine, the CDR3 is 17 amino acids long. Just CDR3 DNA is preserved here, 51 bases in frame from base 1. CDR1 SSHAT and CDR2 FNYEAQ are derived from the germline V gene (reference sequence). The entire variable domain, with the stretches around the CDR3 drawn from the reference TRBV7-7 and TRBJ1-3 proteins, is GAGVSQSPRYKVTKRGQDVTLRCDPISSHATLYWYQQALGQGPEFLTYFNYEAQPDKSGLPSDRFSAERPEGSISTLTIQRTEQRDSAMYRCASSLEGQGFSGNTIYFGEGSWLTVV.